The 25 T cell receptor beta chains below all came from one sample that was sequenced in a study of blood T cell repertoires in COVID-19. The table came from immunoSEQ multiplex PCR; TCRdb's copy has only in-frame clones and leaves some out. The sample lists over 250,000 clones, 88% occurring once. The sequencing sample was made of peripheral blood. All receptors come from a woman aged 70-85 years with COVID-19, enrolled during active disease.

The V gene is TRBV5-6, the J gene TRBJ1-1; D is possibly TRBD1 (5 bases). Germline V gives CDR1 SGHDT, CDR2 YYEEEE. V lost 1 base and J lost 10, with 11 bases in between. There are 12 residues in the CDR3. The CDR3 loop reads CASSLLVGGAFF. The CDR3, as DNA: TGTGCCAGCAGCTTGCTAGTCGGGGGAGCTTTCTTT. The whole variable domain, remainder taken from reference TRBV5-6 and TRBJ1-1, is DAGVTQSPTHLIKTRGQQVTLRCSPKSGHDTVSWYQQALGQGPQFIFQYYEEEERQRGNFPDRFSGHQFPNYSSELNVNALLLGDSALYLCASSLLVGGAFFGQGTRLTVV.

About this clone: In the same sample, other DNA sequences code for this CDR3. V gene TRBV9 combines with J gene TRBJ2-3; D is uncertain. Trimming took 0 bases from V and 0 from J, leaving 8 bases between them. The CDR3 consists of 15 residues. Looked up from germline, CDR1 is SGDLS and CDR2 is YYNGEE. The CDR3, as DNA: TGTGCCAGCAGCGTAGGTGGCCTTAGCACAGATACGCAGTATTTT. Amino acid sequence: CASSVGGLSTDTQYF.

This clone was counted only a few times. Here the CDR3 reads CASSPRAGGNTGELFF. CDR3 in DNA: TGTGCCAGCTCACCGCGGGCGGGCGGAAACACCGGGGAGCTGTTTTTT. V is TRBV18 and J is TRBJ2-2; D perhaps matches TRBD2 (5 bases). Trimming stripped 3 bases from V and 2 bases from J, with 13 bases between. There are 16 residues in the CDR3. Per germline, CDR1 KGHSH and CDR2 LQKENI.

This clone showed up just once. The DNA of the CDR3 is TGTGCCAGCAGCTTAGTCGTCAGGGCCCACGAGCAGTACTTC. Its translation: CASSLVVRAHEQYF. The chain carries TRBV11-1 and TRBJ2-7, with D maybe TRBD1 (5 bases). With 1 base removed from V and 5 bases from J, the gap between germline ends came to 12 bases. Looked up from germline, CDR1 is SGHAT and CDR2 is FQDESV (reference sequence). The CDR3 extends over 14 amino acids. The complete variable domain, with remaining parts taken from reference TRBV11-1 and TRBJ2-7, reads EAEVAQSPRYKITEKSQAVAFWCDPISGHATLYWYRQILGQGPELLVQFQDESVVDDSQLPKDRFSAERLKGVDSTLKIQPAELGDSAMYLCASSLVVRAHEQYFGPGTRLTVT.

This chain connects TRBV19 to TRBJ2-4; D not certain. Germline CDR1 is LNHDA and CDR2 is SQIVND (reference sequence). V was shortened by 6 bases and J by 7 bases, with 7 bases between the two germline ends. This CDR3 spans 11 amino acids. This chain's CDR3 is CASSSSNIQYF. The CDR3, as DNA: TGTGCCAGTAGCTCTTCTAACATTCAGTACTTC.

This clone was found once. The CDR3 region has the DNA TGTGCCAGCAGTTTGGATCGACAGGGAGAGGCTTTCTTT. Protein: CASSLDRQGEAFF. The chain couples TRBV28 to TRBJ1-1; 7 bases are a match to TRBD1. The CDR3 contains 13 residues. Germline-derived CDR1 and CDR2 are MDHEN and SYDVKM. Germline trimming cut 3 bases from V and 11 bases from J; bases unmatched to any gene: 9.

The CDR3 loop reads CASSLGGGNEQFF. The CDR3 DNA sequence: TGTGCCAGCAGTTTAGGAGGCGGAAATGAGCAGTTCTTC. The chain has TRBV28 and TRBJ2-1, with D maybe TRBD2 (5 bases). The V end lost 2 bases, the J end lost 7 bases, and 9 bases lay between the germline ends. The CDR3 consists of 13 residues. Germline loops: CDR1 MDHEN, CDR2 SYDVKM.

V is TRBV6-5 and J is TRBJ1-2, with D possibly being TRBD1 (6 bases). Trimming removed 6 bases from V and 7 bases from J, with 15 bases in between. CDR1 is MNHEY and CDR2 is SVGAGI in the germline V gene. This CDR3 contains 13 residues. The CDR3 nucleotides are TGTGCCAGCAGAAGACAGGTGCCGTTTGGCTACACCTTC. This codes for CASRRQVPFGYTF.

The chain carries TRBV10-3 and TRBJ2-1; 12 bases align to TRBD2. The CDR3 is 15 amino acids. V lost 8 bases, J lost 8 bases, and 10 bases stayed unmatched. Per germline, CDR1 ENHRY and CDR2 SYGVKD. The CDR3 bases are TGTGCCATCGGGAGGGCTAGCGGGAGGGGAGATGAGCAGTTCTTC. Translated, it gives CAIGRASGRGDEQFF.

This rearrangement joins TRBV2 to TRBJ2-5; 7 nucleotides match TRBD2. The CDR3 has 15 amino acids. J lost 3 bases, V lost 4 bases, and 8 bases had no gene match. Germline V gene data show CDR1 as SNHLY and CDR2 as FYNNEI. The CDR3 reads CASSGSSGIKETQYF. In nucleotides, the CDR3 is TGTGCCAGCAGTGGATCCAGCGGGATAAAAGAGACCCAGTACTTC.

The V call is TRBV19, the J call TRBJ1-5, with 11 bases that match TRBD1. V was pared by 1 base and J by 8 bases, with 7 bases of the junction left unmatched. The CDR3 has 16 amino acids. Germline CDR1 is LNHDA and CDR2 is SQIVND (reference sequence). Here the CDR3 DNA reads TGTGCCAGTAGTATAGGGGGGACAGGGGGTTCTGAGCCCCAGCATTTT. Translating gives CASSIGGTGGSEPQHF.

The CDR3 nucleotides read TGCGCCAGCAGCCTACCAGGGGGCCTGACAGATACGCAGTATTTT. It specifies CASSLPGGLTDTQYF. The chain is built from TRBV5-1 and TRBJ2-3, with 8 bases that match TRBD1. V shed 4 bases, J shed 3 bases, and the junction held 7 bases outside the gene matches. Germline-derived CDR1 and CDR2 are SGHRS and YFSETQ. The CDR3 loop spans 15 amino acids.

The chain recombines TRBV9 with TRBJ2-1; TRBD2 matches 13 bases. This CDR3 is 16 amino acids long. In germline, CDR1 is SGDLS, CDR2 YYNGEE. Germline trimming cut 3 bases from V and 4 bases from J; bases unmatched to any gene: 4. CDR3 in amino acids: CASSAGGLAGYNEQFF. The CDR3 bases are TGTGCCAGCAGCGCCGGGGGACTAGCGGGGTACAATGAGCAGTTCTTC.

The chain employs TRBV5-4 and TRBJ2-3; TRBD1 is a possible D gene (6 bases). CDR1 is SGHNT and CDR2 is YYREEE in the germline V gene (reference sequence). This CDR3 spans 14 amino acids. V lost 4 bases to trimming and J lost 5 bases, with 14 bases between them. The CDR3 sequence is CASSAFTGKDTQYF. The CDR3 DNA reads TGTGCCAGCAGCGCTTTTACAGGGAAAGATACGCAGTATTTT.

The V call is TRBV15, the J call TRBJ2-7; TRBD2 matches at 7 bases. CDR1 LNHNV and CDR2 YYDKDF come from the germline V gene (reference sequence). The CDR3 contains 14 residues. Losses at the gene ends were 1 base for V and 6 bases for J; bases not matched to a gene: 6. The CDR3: CATSRVPAGVEQYF. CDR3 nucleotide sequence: TGTGCCACCAGCAGAGTACCGGCGGGAGTCGAGCAGTACTTC.

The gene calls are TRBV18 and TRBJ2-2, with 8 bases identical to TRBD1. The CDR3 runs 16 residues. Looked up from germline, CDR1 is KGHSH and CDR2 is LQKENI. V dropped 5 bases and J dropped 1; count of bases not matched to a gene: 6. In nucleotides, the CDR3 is TGTGCCAGCTCATTCAGTGGACAGGGGAACACCGGGGAGCTGTTTTTT. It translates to CASSFSGQGNTGELFF. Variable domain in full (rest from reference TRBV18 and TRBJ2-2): NAGVMQNPRHLVRRRGQEARLRCSPMKGHSHVYWYRQLPEEGLKFMVYLQKENIIDESGMPKERFSAEFPKEGPSILRIQQVVRGDSAAYFCASSFSGQGNTGELFFGEGSRLTVL.

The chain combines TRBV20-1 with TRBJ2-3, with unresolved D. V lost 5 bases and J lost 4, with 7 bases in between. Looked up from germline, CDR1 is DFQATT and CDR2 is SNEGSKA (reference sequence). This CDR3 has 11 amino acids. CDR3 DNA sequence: TGCAGTGCTTCCCGAGCAGATACGCAGTATTTT. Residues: CSASRADTQYF.

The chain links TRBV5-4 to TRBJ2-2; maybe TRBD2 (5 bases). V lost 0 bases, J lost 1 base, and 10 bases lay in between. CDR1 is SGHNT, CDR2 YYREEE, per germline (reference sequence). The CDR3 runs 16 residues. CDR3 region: CASSLGPGGNTGELFF. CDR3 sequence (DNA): TGTGCCAGCAGCTTGGGACCAGGAGGGAACACCGGGGAGCTGTTTTTT. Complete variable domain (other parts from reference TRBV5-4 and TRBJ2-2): ETGVTQSPTHLIKTRGQQVTLRCSSQSGHNTVSWYQQALGQGPQFIFQYYREEENGRGNFPPRFSGLQFPNYSSELNVNALELDDSALYLCASSLGPGGNTGELFFGEGSRLTVL.

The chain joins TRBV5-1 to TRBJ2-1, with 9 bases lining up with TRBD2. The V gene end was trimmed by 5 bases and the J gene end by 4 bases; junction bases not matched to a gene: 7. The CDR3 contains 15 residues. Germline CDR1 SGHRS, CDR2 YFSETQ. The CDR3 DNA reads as TGCGCCAGCAGGGTTAGCGGGAGTCGATACAATGAGCAGTTCTTC. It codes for CASRVSGSRYNEQFF.

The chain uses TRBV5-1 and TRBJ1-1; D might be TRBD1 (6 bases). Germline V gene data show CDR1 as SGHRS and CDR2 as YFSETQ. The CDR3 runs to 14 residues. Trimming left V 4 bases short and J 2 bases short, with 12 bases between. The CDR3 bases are TGCGCCAGCAGCGATGGGGGCAGCAACACTGAAGCTTTCTTT. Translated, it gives CASSDGGSNTEAFF.

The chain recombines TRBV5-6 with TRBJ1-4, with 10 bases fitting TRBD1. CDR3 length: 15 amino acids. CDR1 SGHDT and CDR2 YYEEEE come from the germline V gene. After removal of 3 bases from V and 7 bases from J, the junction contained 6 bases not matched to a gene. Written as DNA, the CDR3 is TGTGCCAGCAGCTACCGACAGGGGGCGGGTGAAAAACTGTTTTTT. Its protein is CASSYRQGAGEKLFF.

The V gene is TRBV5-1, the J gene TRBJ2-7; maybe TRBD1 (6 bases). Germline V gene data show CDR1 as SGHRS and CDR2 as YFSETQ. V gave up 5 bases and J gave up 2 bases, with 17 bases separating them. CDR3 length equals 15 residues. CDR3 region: CASRCWGQEPYEQYF. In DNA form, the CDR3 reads TGCGCCAGCAGGTGTTGGGGGCAGGAGCCCTACGAGCAGTACTTC.

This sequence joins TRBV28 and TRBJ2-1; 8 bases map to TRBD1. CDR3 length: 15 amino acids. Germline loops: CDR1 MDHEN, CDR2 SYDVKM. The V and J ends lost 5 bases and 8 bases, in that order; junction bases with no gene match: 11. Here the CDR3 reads CASSVTGQAGDEQFF. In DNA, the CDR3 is TGTGCCAGCAGTGTAACGGGACAGGCCGGGGATGAGCAGTTCTTC.

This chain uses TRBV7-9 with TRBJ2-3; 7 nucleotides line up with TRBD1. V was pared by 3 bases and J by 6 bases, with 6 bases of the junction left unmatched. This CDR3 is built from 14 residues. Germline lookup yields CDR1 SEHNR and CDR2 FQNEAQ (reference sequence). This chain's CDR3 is CASSFQGDRDTQYF. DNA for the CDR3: TGTGCCAGCAGCTTCCAGGGGGATCGGGATACGCAGTATTTT.

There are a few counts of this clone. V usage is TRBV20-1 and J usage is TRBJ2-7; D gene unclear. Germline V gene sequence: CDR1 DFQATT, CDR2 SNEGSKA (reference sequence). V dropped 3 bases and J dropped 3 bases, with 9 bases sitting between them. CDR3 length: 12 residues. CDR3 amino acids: CSASGLVYEQYF. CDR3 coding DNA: TGCAGTGCTAGTGGCCTAGTCTACGAGCAGTACTTC.